This T cell receptor beta chain was found in a study of identical twins' blood T cells. Study-level results: Environmental influences on twin similarity could not be excluded. Shared CDR3 clonotype counts between two donors mainly tracked the product of their cloneset sizes, twins included.

Turning to this clonotype: Antigen specificity is unknown.

TCR cDNA libraries were made from RNA using a previously described, modified protocol. One entry per CDR3 protein results from TCRdb running MiXCR on the 5' RACE reads. The sample includes 350,000 to 450,000 distinct CDR3 sequences, more than 25% seen only once; the top ten take around 5.6%. Germline lookup yields CDR1 SEHNR and CDR2 FQNEAQ (reference sequence). The CDR3 runs to 13 residues. V lost 1 base to trimming and J lost 7 bases, with 8 bases between them. Sequenced material: PBMCs. This receptor was taken from a woman aged 18-49 years in good health. J is TRBJ1-5 and V is TRBV7-9; maybe TRBD1 (5 bases). CDR3 sequence: CASSLDEGQPQHF. CDR3 DNA: TGTGCCAGCAGCTTAGATGAGGGGCAGCCCCAGCATTTT.